Included here is one T cell receptor beta chain sequence, with context. Original handling: Researchers report that nucleated cell counts were estimated from reference gene primer amplification. Libraries were prepared by immunoSEQ multiplex PCR; TCRdb keeps only in-frame clonotypes and omits some of them. V and J calls and clone size are those listed in that table; D and trimming were worked out from the DNA. The sample has 140,000 to 150,000 clones; roughly 79% are singletons. J lost 13 bases, V lost 6 bases, and 9 bases had no gene match. CDR1 is DFQATT and CDR2 is SNEGSKA in the germline V gene (reference sequence). The length of the CDR3 is 11 residues. The sample is drawn from a study of blood T cell repertoires in COVID-19. Study-level information: Both acute and convalescent COVID-19 samples were obtained from the United States, Italy and Spain. PBMCs, B-cell-depleted T cells, or T cells provided the cDNA or gDNA that made up the material.

The sample was peripheral blood. The gene calls are TRBV20-1 and TRBJ2-4, with 7 positions matching TRBD1. The sequence derives from a man between 50 and 59 years old with active or convalescent COVID-19. CDR3 bases: TGCAGTGCCGAGACAGGGTTAGGGCAGTACTTC. Residues: CSAETGLGQYF.